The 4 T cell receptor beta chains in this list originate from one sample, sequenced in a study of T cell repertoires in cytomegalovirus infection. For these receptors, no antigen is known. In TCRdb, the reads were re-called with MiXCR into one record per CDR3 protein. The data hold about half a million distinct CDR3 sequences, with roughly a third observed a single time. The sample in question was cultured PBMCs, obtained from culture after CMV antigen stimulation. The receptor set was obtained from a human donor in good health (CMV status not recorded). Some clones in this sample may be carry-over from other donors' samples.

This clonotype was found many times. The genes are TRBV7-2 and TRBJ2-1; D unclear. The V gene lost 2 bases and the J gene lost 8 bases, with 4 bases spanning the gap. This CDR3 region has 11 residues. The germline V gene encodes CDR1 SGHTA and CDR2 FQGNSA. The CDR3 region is CASSLNDEQFF. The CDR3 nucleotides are TGTGCCAGCAGCTTAAACGATGAGCAGTTCTTC.

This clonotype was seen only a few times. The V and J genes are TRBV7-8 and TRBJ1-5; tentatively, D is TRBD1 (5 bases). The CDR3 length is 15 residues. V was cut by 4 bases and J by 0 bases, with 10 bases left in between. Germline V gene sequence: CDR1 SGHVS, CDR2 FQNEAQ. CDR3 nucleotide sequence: TGTGCCAGCAGCTACCGGGGGAATAGCAATCAGCCCCAGCATTTT. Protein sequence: CASSYRGNSNQPQHF.

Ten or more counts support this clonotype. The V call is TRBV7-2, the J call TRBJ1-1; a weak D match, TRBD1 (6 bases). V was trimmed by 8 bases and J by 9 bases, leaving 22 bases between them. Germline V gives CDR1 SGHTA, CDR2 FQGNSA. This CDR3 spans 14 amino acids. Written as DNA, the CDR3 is TGTGCCAGCCAGCTATTCCCACAGGGTGAGAAAGCTTTCTTT. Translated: CASQLFPQGEKAFF.

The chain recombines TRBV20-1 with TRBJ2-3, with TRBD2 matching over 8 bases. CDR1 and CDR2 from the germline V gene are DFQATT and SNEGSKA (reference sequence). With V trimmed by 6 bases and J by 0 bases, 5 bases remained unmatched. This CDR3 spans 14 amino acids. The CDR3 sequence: CSAPSGSSTDTQYF. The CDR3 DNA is TGCAGTGCCCCCAGCGGGAGTAGCACAGATACGCAGTATTTT.